Sequencing of this T cell receptor (beta chain) was carried out in a study of cytomegalovirus exposure and HLA in healthy donors. Study summary: The study's early data release held about 85 million unique TCRs from HLA-typed donors. The Caucasian-associated ancestry cluster contained 81% of the approximately 400 genotyped donors.

General observations from the study: A later analysis appeared to link common viral pathogens to several of the most significant clusters. With later analysis, a missense DCLRE1C variant became linked to TCR beta V- and J-gene trimming.

PCR involved 60 Vbeta and 13 Jbeta primers. Measured with immunoSEQ multiplex PCR; TCRdb has only the in-frame clones, and not every one. Counted here are some 190,000 clones, more than 70% occurring once; the ten biggest clones make up under 5%. The CDR3 totals 14 residues. The germline V gene has CDR1 SGHTA and CDR2 FQGTGA. V lost 1 base and J lost 2, with 7 bases in between. A note on this clone: Its antigen is as yet unknown. In the same sample, other DNA sequences code for this CDR3.

The chain couples TRBV7-3 to TRBJ2-3, with a weak D call TRBD1 (5 bases). The TCR originated in a man aged 30 to 45 in good health and CMV-seropositive. The sample taken for sequencing was PBMCs. The CDR3 sequence: CASSLRGLTDTQYF. The CDR3 coding sequence is TGTGCCAGCAGCTTAAGGGGCCTCACAGATACGCAGTATTTT. Complete variable domain (other parts from reference TRBV7-3 and TRBJ2-3): GAGVSQTPSNKVTEKGKYVELRCDPISGHTALYWYRQSLGQGPEFLIYFQGTGAADDSGLPNDRFFAVRPEGSVSTLKIQRTERGDSAVYLCASSLRGLTDTQYFGPGTRLTVL.